The 26 T cell receptor beta chains reported below all come from one sample, sequenced in a study of blood T cell repertoires in COVID-19. TCRdb's copy holds only in-frame clones and misses some; the assay was immunoSEQ multiplex PCR. There are under 250,000 clones in the sample; around 84% occur only once, and approximately 10% lies in the top ten. Sequenced: peripheral blood. These receptors were obtained from a man in his fifties with COVID-19, enrolled during active disease.

The gene calls are TRBV7-2 and TRBJ1-4; possible D gene TRBD1, 5 bases. CDR1 is SGHTA, CDR2 FQGNSA, per germline. This CDR3 comprises 15 residues. The V gene lost 4 bases and the J gene lost 5 bases, with 14 bases spanning the gap. This CDR3 is CASSSQGRLNEKLFF. CDR3 sequence (DNA): TGTGCCAGCAGCTCCCAGGGCAGATTAAATGAAAAACTGTTTTTT.

The chain is built from TRBV4-2 and TRBJ2-1, with D tentatively TRBD2 (7 bases). CDR1 and CDR2 from the germline V gene are LGHNA and YNFKEQ. V was cut by 0 bases and J by 7 bases, with 10 bases left in between. CDR3 length: 14 residues. The CDR3 nucleotides are TGTGCCAGCAGCCAAGATGCGGGGGCGAATGAGCAGTTCTTC. Residues: CASSQDAGANEQFF.

This chain links TRBV9 with TRBJ2-3, with 10 positions matching TRBD2. This CDR3 spans 16 amino acids. V lost 1 base to trimming and J lost 4 bases; unmatched junction nucleotides: 6. Germline V lookup: CDR1 SGDLS, CDR2 YYNGEE. CDR3 DNA sequence: TGTGCCAGCAGCGTATCCCCTAGCGGGAGATCAGATACGCAGTATTTT. Translated, it gives CASSVSPSGRSDTQYF.

There are a few counts of this clone. This chain connects TRBV28 to TRBJ2-1, with 8 bases matching TRBD2. The CDR3 has 11 amino acids. The germline V gene encodes CDR1 MDHEN and CDR2 SYDVKM. V lost 7 bases to trimming and J lost 9 bases; unmatched junction nucleotides: 2. The CDR3 nucleotides are TGTGCCAGCACCGCGGGGGGTGAGCAGTTCTTC. Amino acid sequence: CASTAGGEQFF.

The V call is TRBV5-4, the J call TRBJ2-2; 14 nucleotides line up with TRBD2. V lost 4 bases to trimming and J lost 0 bases; unmatched junction nucleotides: 2. Germline-derived CDR1 and CDR2 are SGHNT and YYREEE (reference sequence). This CDR3 has 17 amino acids. The CDR3 region is CASSLGLAGANTGELFF. CDR3 sequence (DNA): TGTGCCAGCAGCCTGGGACTAGCGGGAGCGAACACCGGGGAGCTGTTTTTT.

The CDR3 spells CASSGTGNTGELFF. The CDR3 region has the DNA TGTGCCAGCAGCGGGACAGGGAACACCGGGGAGCTGTTTTTT. The rearrangement links TRBV6-5 to TRBJ2-2; the match to TRBD1 covers 8 bases. Per germline, CDR1 MNHEY and CDR2 SVGAGI. V shed 6 bases, J shed 1 base, and the junction held 1 base outside the gene matches. The CDR3 spans 14 residues.

V usage is TRBV6-5 and J usage is TRBJ1-1; D ambiguous. Per the germline V gene, CDR1 is MNHEY and CDR2 is SVGAGI. The V end lost 10 bases, the J end lost 1 base, and 13 bases lay between the germline ends. The CDR3 has 13 residues. This chain's CDR3 is CATLGSRNTEAFF. As DNA, the CDR3 is TGTGCCACCCTCGGTTCACGGAACACTGAAGCTTTCTTT.

The rearrangement links TRBV18 to TRBJ1-6, with D uncertain. This CDR3 is built from 16 residues. The ends were cut back, 4 bases at V and 6 bases at J, with 16 bases in the middle. The germline V gene has CDR1 KGHSH and CDR2 LQKENI. The CDR3 region has the DNA TGTGCCAGCTCACTCCACGAACGGGGAGGTAATTCACCCCTCCACTTT. This codes for CASSLHERGGNSPLHF.

The chain combines TRBV11-2 with TRBJ2-3, with D unresolved. Trimming removed 2 bases from V and 2 bases from J, with 14 bases in between. The CDR3 has 16 residues. Germline assignment: CDR1 SGHAT and CDR2 FQNNGV. The CDR3 DNA reads as TGTGCCAGCAGCTTACTGGTACAATCCGCCACAGATACGCAGTATTTT. As protein: CASSLLVQSATDTQYF.

The chain couples TRBV6-4 to TRBJ2-1, with 8 bases fitting TRBD2. The germline gives CDR1 MRHNA, CDR2 SNTAGT. The CDR3 length is 13 residues. The trim removed 5 bases at V and 6 bases at J, leaving 3 bases unmatched. CDR3 amino acids: CASSSGTSNEQFF. CDR3 sequence (DNA): TGTGCCAGCAGTTCCGGGACTAGCAATGAGCAGTTCTTC.

This clone was observed a single time. The J gene is TRBJ2-1, the V gene TRBV18; 7 bases fit TRBD2. There are 18 residues in the CDR3. Germline CDR1 is KGHSH and CDR2 is LQKENI. Trimming took 0 bases from V and 2 from J; bases not matched to a gene: 10. DNA of the CDR3: TGTGCCAGCTCACCACCGGGCATAGCGGGCGGCACCTACAATGAGCAGTTCTTC. It specifies CASSPPGIAGGTYNEQFF.

V and J are TRBV24-1 and TRBJ1-2; 8 bases are shared with TRBD1. Germline V lookup: CDR1 KGHDR, CDR2 SFDVKD. This CDR3 is 16 amino acids long. V trimming: 2 bases; J trimming: 2 bases; junction bases outside the gene matches: 6. The CDR3 here is CATSDSQGGSNYGYTF. As DNA, the CDR3 is TGTGCCACCAGTGATTCACAGGGGGGGTCCAACTATGGCTACACCTTC.

This chain joins TRBV12-3 or TRBV12-4 and TRBJ1-2; D is possibly TRBD1 (6 bases). V gave up 5 bases and J gave up 6 bases, with 13 bases separating them. The CDR3 spans 13 residues. The CDR3 here is CASSEQGYDGYTF. Written as DNA, the CDR3 is TGTGCCAGCAGTGAACAGGGATATGATGGCTACACCTTC.

This clone was found once. The chain carries TRBV3-1 (or the pseudogene TRBV3-2) and TRBJ2-5, with D maybe TRBD2 (6 bases). The CDR3 covers 15 residues. Germline V gene sequence: CDR1 LGHDT, CDR2 YNNKEL (reference sequence). V lost 1 base to trimming and J lost 4 bases, with 13 bases between them. The CDR3 spells CASSQAPGVGETQYF. The CDR3 DNA reads TGTGCCAGCAGCCAAGCCCCGGGGGTGGGAGAGACCCAGTACTTC.

The chain uses TRBV6-5 and TRBJ1-1, with a tentative D call TRBD1 (5 bases). This CDR3 contains 15 residues. Germline V gene lookup returns CDR1 MNHEY and CDR2 SVGAGI. V lost 0 bases to trimming and J lost 0 bases, with 8 bases between them. CDR3 nucleotide sequence: TGTGCCAGCAGTTACTCGGACACCATGAACACTGAAGCTTTCTTT. Protein: CASSYSDTMNTEAFF.

The chain joins TRBV5-1 to TRBJ1-4; D gene ambiguous. CDR3 length: 14 amino acids. Per the germline V gene, CDR1 is SGHRS and CDR2 is YFSETQ. The V gene lost 2 bases and the J gene lost 5 bases, with 10 bases spanning the gap. CDR3 residues: CASSFLDGNEKLFF. Here the CDR3 DNA reads TGCGCCAGCAGCTTTCTCGACGGGAATGAAAAACTGTTTTTT.

This clone was seen a single time. The chain uses TRBV5-6 and TRBJ2-7, with no clear D. Germline CDR1 reads SGHDT; CDR2 reads YYEEEE. The CDR3 spans 13 residues. Trimming removed 0 bases at V and 5 bases at J, with 9 bases between. CDR3 nucleotides: TGTGCCAGCAGCTTGGGTACTGTTCACGAGCAGTACTTC. This gives the protein CASSLGTVHEQYF.

The V gene is TRBV11-1, the J gene TRBJ1-1, with TRBD1 identical over 8 bases. This CDR3 spans 15 amino acids. Germline trimming cut 0 bases from V and 4 bases from J; bases unmatched to any gene: 4. Germline assignment: CDR1 SGHAT and CDR2 FQDESV (reference sequence). This CDR3 is CASSLAGGTGTEAFF. For the CDR3, the DNA is TGTGCCAGCAGCTTAGCGGGTGGGACAGGCACTGAAGCTTTCTTT.

The V call is TRBV6-5, the J call TRBJ2-2; 7 bases align to TRBD1. The CDR3 consists of 16 residues. Germline loops: CDR1 MNHEY, CDR2 SVGAGI. The V and J ends lost 4 bases and 0 bases, in that order; junction bases with no gene match: 5. CDR3 residues: CASSLGQTANTGELFF. The CDR3 nucleotides read TGTGCCAGCAGTTTGGGACAGACAGCGAACACCGGGGAGCTGTTTTTT.

The V and J genes are TRBV24-1 and TRBJ2-7; possibly TRBD2 for D (5 bases). V was clipped by 2 bases and J by 5 bases, with 12 bases between them. This CDR3 has 14 residues. The germline CDR1 and CDR2 sequences are KGHDR and SFDVKD. This CDR3 is CATSDSGMINEQYF. The CDR3 region has the DNA TGTGCCACCAGTGATTCGGGGATGATAAACGAGCAGTACTTC.

V gene TRBV4-2 combines with J gene TRBJ2-5, with a possible D match to TRBD1 (5 bases). CDR1 is LGHNA and CDR2 is YNFKEQ in the germline V gene. V lost 0 bases and J lost 9, with 11 bases in between. This CDR3 contains 13 residues. As DNA, the CDR3 is TGTGCCAGCAGCCAAGATGCGTTACAGGCCCAGTACTTC. This gives the protein CASSQDALQAQYF.

The chain couples TRBV5-8 to TRBJ1-4; D gene uncertain. V was trimmed by 0 bases and J by 8 bases, leaving 11 bases between them. Germline V gene sequence: CDR1 SGHTS, CDR2 YDEGEE. The CDR3 runs to 14 residues. The CDR3 spells CASSLVDIREKLFF. DNA of the CDR3: TGTGCCAGCAGCTTGGTTGACATTCGGGAAAAACTGTTTTTT. Complete variable domain (other parts from reference TRBV5-8 and TRBJ1-4): EAGVTQSPTHLIKTRGQQATLRCSPISGHTSVYWYQQALGLGLQFLLWYDEGEERNRGNFPPRFSGRQFPNYSSELNVNALELEDSALYLCASSLVDIREKLFFGSGTQLSVL.

This rearrangement joins TRBV7-2 to TRBJ2-3; D might be TRBD1 (8 bases). CDR1 is SGHTA, CDR2 FQGNSA, per germline. The CDR3 consists of 17 residues. V shed 4 bases and J shed 2 bases, with 19 bases lying between them. The CDR3 loop reads CASSSRGAGGTTDTQYF. The DNA for the CDR3 is TGTGCCAGCAGCTCCCGGGGGGCAGGGGGCACCACAGATACGCAGTATTTT.

The chain uses TRBV4-3 and TRBJ1-6; D perhaps matches TRBD1 (5 bases). The CDR3 has 17 residues. Germline V gene lookup returns CDR1 LGHNA and CDR2 YSLEER. With 1 base removed from V and 6 bases from J, the gap between germline ends came to 16 bases. For the CDR3, the DNA is TGCGCCAGCAGCCAAGGGCACGGGCAGGGAACTAATTCACCCCTCCACTTT. This gives the protein CASSQGHGQGTNSPLHF.

This rearrangement joins TRBV10-3 to TRBJ1-4; unclear D gene. The CDR3 is 14 amino acids. Trimming stripped 4 bases from V and 1 base from J, with 7 bases between. Germline values: CDR1 ENHRY, CDR2 SYGVKD. CDR3 sequence: CAISGHGTNEKLFF. CDR3 nucleotide sequence: TGTGCCATCAGTGGTCACGGAACTAATGAAAAACTGTTTTTT.

The CDR3 nucleotides read TGTGCTAGTGGTCAACAGGGTTTTCAGCCCCAGCATTTT. This sequence encodes CASGQQGFQPQHF. V usage is TRBV12-5 and J usage is TRBJ1-5, with D maybe TRBD1 (6 bases). This CDR3 spans 13 amino acids. Trimming pared 5 bases from V and 6 bases from J, leaving 11 bases between. The germline V gene encodes CDR1 LGHNT and CDR2 FRNRAP.